This T cell receptor beta chain derives from a study of T cell changes during pregnancy in multiple sclerosis. The CDR3 totals 15 residues. J lost 3 bases, V lost 0 bases, and 1 base had no gene match. From germline, CDR1 is ENHRY and CDR2 SYGVKD. Sequencing was performed with immunoSEQ multiplex PCR; in TCRdb, only in-frame clones are kept and a portion is missing. This table has about 55,000 clones, 80% to 90% appearing once. The chain joins TRBV10-3 to TRBJ1-3; TRBD1 matches at 8 bases. The specimen was CD4+ T cells from peripheral blood mononuclear cells, collected in the first trimester of pregnancy. This sequence was found in a female donor with multiple sclerosis, enrolled in a pregnancy study. This chain's CDR3 is CAISESTGVGNTIYF. DNA of the CDR3: TGTGCCATCAGTGAGTCGACAGGGGTTGGAAACACCATATATTTT.